This TCR beta chain came from a study of Ad26.COV2.S vaccination and SARS-CoV-2 variants. Germline V lookup: CDR1 SQVTM, CDR2 ANQGSEA. Losses at the gene ends were 1 base for V and 3 bases for J; bases not matched to a gene: 1. CDR3 length: 13 residues. Generated by immunoSEQ multiplex PCR, the TCRdb table keeps only in-frame clones and is missing some. The sample includes around 450,000 clones, 90% seen only once; the top ten take 9% to 15%. The treatment: 15 to 20 received Ad26.COV2.S at low or high dose, single or two shots; 5 received placebo; per-sample allocation not given. Sample collection was performed on day 63 after the first vaccine or placebo injection.

The starting material was peripheral blood, obtained in a trial of Ad26.COV2.S vaccine versus placebo. The genes are TRBV29-1 and TRBJ2-7; TRBD2 aligns across 9 bases. This receptor was identified in a person between 18 and 59 years old who received the Ad26.COV2.S COVID-19 vaccine or a placebo. Written as DNA, the CDR3 is TGCAGCGTTGAAGGGCGGGAGGGCTACGAGCAGTACTTC. Its translation: CSVEGREGYEQYF.